This record concerns one TCR beta chain sequence. Antigen specificity is unknown. The data stem from a study of beta chain features in type 1 diabetes. Between the trimmed V and J ends, which lost 4 bases and 0 bases, there was a span of 13 bases. This CDR3 has 17 residues. Germline V gives CDR1 SGHDN, CDR2 FVKESK. Since all of the isolated RNA was reverse transcribed, expressed TCRB transcripts were what got sequenced. Generated by immunoSEQ multiplex PCR, the TCRdb table keeps only in-frame clones and is missing some. The sample records 95,000 to 150,000 clones, 15% to 20% being singletons. Study-wide results and limits: Patients with Type 1 diabetes showed moderately but significantly shorter TCRB CDR3s in all four CD4+ subsets.

The TCR sequence derives from a man between 18 and 35 years old with type 1 diabetes. The J gene is TRBJ2-6, the V gene TRBV14; no clear D. Sequenced: central memory CD4+ T cells from blood. This chain's CDR3 is CASSPRWSSSGANVLTF. The CDR3, as DNA: TGTGCCAGCAGCCCCCGGTGGTCGAGCTCTGGGGCCAACGTCCTGACTTTC.